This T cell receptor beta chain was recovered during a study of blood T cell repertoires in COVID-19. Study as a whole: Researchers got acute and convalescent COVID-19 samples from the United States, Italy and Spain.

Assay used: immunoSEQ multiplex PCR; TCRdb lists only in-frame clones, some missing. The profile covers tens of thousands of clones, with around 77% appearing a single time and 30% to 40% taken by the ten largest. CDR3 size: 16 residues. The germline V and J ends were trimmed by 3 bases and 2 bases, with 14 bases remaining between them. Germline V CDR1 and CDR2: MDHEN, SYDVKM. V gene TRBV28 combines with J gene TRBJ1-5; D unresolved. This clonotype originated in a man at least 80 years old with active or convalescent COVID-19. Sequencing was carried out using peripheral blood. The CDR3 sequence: CASSFRSIGGNQPQHF. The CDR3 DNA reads TGTGCCAGCAGTTTTCGGTCAATTGGAGGCAATCAGCCCCAGCATTTT.